This entry lists 12 T cell receptor beta chains sequenced from one sample in a study of cytomegalovirus exposure and HLA in healthy donors. The PCR had 60 Vbeta and 13 Jbeta primers. The repertoire was sequenced with immunoSEQ multiplex PCR; TCRdb's copy has only in-frame clones and lacks some. This table has 200,000 or so clones, 70% to 85% appearing once. Material: PBMCs. The receptors derive from a boy aged 2 to 9 in good health and CMV-seronegative.

CDR3 residues: CASSQVGQNSPLHF. DNA of the CDR3: TGCGCCAGCAGCCAAGTTGGCCAGAATTCACCCCTCCACTTT. This sequence joins TRBV4-1 and TRBJ1-6; D is uncertain. Germline V gene sequence: CDR1 MGHRA, CDR2 YSYEKL. The CDR3 contains 14 residues. Trimming pared 1 base from V and 7 bases from J, leaving 8 bases between.

The rearrangement uses TRBV27 and TRBJ2-5; TRBD2 matches at 10 bases. The V segment lost 4 bases and the J segment 1 base; nucleotides outside the gene matches: 3. CDR3 length equals 15 residues. Germline V CDR1 and CDR2: MNHEY, SMNVEV (reference sequence). The CDR3 nucleotides read TGTGCCAGCAGTTCCCGACTAGCGGGCCAAGAGACCCAGTACTTC. It is translated as CASSSRLAGQETQYF.

The rearrangement joins TRBV18 to TRBJ2-3; a weak D match, TRBD2 (5 bases). The CDR3 loop spans 13 amino acids. V was shortened by 6 bases and J by 2 bases, with 9 bases between the two germline ends. CDR1 KGHSH and CDR2 LQKENI come from the germline V gene. CDR3 nucleotide sequence: TGTGCCAGCTCTCTGGGAGTCACAGATACGCAGTATTTT. As protein: CASSLGVTDTQYF.

V is TRBV5-1 and J is TRBJ2-2; 9 nucleotides agree with TRBD1. This CDR3 region has 17 residues. Trimming took 0 bases from V and 4 from J; bases not matched to a gene: 7. CDR1 and CDR2 (germline): SGHRS, YFSETQ. CDR3 residues: CASSLVSGQGSTGELFF. The CDR3 coding sequence is TGCGCCAGCAGCTTGGTGTCGGGACAGGGAAGCACCGGGGAGCTGTTTTTT.

The V call is TRBV6-5, the J call TRBJ1-1; D is unclear. The CDR3 sequence is 13 residues long. V lost 0 bases, J lost 4 bases, and 6 bases lay in between. Per the germline V gene, CDR1 is MNHEY and CDR2 is SVGAGI. The chain's CDR3 is CASSYSTSTEAFF. The DNA of the CDR3 is TGTGCCAGCAGTTACTCGACTAGCACTGAAGCTTTCTTT.

V gene TRBV9 combines with J gene TRBJ2-1; TRBD2 matches at 8 bases. CDR1 is SGDLS and CDR2 is YYNGEE in the germline V gene. The ends lost 5 bases at V and 8 bases at J; junction bases unmatched: 9. The CDR3 contains 14 residues. This CDR3 is CASSRGGFGYEQFF. As DNA, the CDR3 is TGTGCCAGCAGTCGGGGGGGCTTCGGGTATGAGCAGTTCTTC.

The chain employs TRBV11-2 and TRBJ1-2; 12 positions agree with TRBD1. The J segment lost 8 bases and the V segment lost 0 bases, leaving 16 bases of the junction unmatched. CDR3 length: 19 amino acids. Germline V CDR1 and CDR2: SGHAT, FQNNGV. CDR3 amino acids: CASSLDPRDRGRLPRGYTF. CDR3 coding DNA: TGTGCCAGCAGCTTAGATCCCCGGGACAGGGGGCGGCTACCGCGGGGCTACACCTTC.

The chain links TRBV7-9 to TRBJ1-2, with TRBD1 as a possible D gene (5 bases). The CDR3 consists of 16 residues. The germline V gene encodes CDR1 SEHNR and CDR2 FQNEAQ (reference sequence). V lost 6 bases to trimming and J lost 4 bases, with 21 bases between them. The CDR3 spells CASRVGRDNGFYGYTF. CDR3 sequence (DNA): TGTGCCAGCAGGGTCGGCAGGGATAACGGCTTCTATGGCTACACCTTC.

The J gene is TRBJ2-3, the V gene TRBV29-1, with D possibly matching TRBD2 (6 bases). Germline assignment: CDR1 SQVTM and CDR2 ANQGSEA. The CDR3 length is 10 residues. The CDR3 DNA sequence: TGCGTCGGAGGGGCAGATACGCAGTATTTT. As protein: CVGGADTQYF.

J is TRBJ2-2 and V is TRBV4-2; no clear D gene. The V end was cut by 0 bases, the J end by 3 bases, with 5 bases between. CDR1 LGHNA and CDR2 YNFKEQ come from the germline V gene. The CDR3 is made up of 14 amino acids. CDR3 DNA: TGTGCCAGCAGCCAAGACAGGCACACCGGGGAGCTGTTTTTT. Residues: CASSQDRHTGELFF.

The chain joins TRBV7-9 to TRBJ1-1; 7 bases match TRBD1. Losses at the gene ends were 5 bases for V and 3 bases for J; bases not matched to a gene: 6. The CDR3 is 14 residues long. Germline V gives CDR1 SEHNR, CDR2 FQNEAQ (reference sequence). This chain's CDR3 is CASSQGGADTEAFF. In DNA form, the CDR3 reads TGTGCCAGCAGCCAAGGGGGCGCCGACACTGAAGCTTTCTTT.

This chain connects TRBV5-1 to TRBJ2-1; perhaps TRBD1 as D (6 bases). Trimming took 4 bases from V and 8 from J, leaving 13 bases between them. The germline gives CDR1 SGHRS, CDR2 YFSETQ. There are 13 residues in the CDR3. The CDR3 DNA sequence: TGCGCCAGCAGCCCCCTTGGGGGCGATGAGCAGTTCTTC. This encodes CASSPLGGDEQFF.